This TCR beta chain was captured by sequencing in a study of shared clonotypes between healthy human individuals. This clone was seen only once. Germline CDR1 and CDR2: SQVTM and ANQGSEA. The CDR3 is made up of 16 amino acids. Between the trimmed V and J ends, which lost 4 bases and 1 base, there was a span of 19 bases. Method: immunoSEQ multiplex PCR; TCRdb's copy keeps in-frame clones and lacks some. The data show 2 million to 3 million clones, roughly 93% seen once. The chain is built from TRBV29-1 and TRBJ1-1, with D perhaps matching TRBD1 (6 bases). The receptor was isolated from a man aged 18 to 29 in good health. Some clones in this sample may be carry-over from other donors' samples. The source material was naive CD4+ T cells from PBMCs. Subset given: CD45RA+ positively selected. In DNA, the CDR3 is TGCAGCGTTGGTTCCCCCCCACGGGGGCAGAACACTGAAGCTTTCTTT. It translates to CSVGSPPRGQNTEAFF.